This T cell receptor beta chain was recovered during a study of radiation and T cells in renal cell carcinoma. Whole-study context: Nephrectomy followed 15 Gy stereotactic body radiation by 4 weeks. Study outcomes and limitations: Top tumor clonotypes rose in blood 2 weeks post-radiation, then contracted.

Only in-frame clones appear in the TCRdb table, and some are missing; sequencing was by immunoSEQ multiplex PCR. The sample contains about 130,000 clones, roughly 80% of which appear only once. A note on this clone: Its cognate antigen is unknown. The junction does not match germline at one end; this may be a read error.

The CDR3 has 16 residues. The germline V gene encodes CDR1 MNHNS and CDR2 SASEGT. Time point here: baseline pretreatment blood. Specified treatment: 15 Gy SBRT to primary tumor, nephrectomy 4 weeks later. This sequence originates from a woman aged 60-75 years with renal cell carcinoma. The sample in question was blood, obtained from a patient whose treatment included radiotherapy and nephrectomy. V usage is TRBV6-1 and J usage is TRBJ2-5; a possible D gene is TRBD2 (7 bases). The CDR3 DNA follows: TGTGCCACCAGTGACAACAACAGGGAGGGTCAAGAGACCCAGTACTTC. It encodes CATSDNNREGQETQYF.